These 26 T cell receptor beta chains came from one sample sequenced in a study of T-cell reconstitution after alpha-beta-depleted transplantation in children (dated by TCRdb to 2016 to 2017). The library was obtained by PCR. Sequencing was performed on an Illumina HiSeq 2500. TCR library preparation used molecular barcoding, with unique molecular identifiers applied to normalize quantification of the TCRbeta repertoire. The raw public reads went through TCRdb reprocessing: fastp at Q25, MiXCR clone calling, in-frame beta chains kept. Each record represents a unique CDR3 protein, reported with the most common genes and DNA among its rows. The sample contains 200,000 to 300,000 distinct CDR3 sequences, under 9.5% of them found a single time. The ten largest clones take up approximately 6% of the sample. The meaning of the sample's treatment or condition label: allogeneic hematopoietic cell transplantation with graft depleted of TCRalphabeta T cells and CD19 B cells.

The sample consisted of PBMCs, mostly from graft donor cells, taken 180 days after TCRalphabeta/CD19-depleted stem cell transplant. The receptor source for this set is a male patient between 10 and 17 years old who had a stem cell transplant for acute lymphoblastic leukemia, so the T cells may come from the graft donor.

This clonotype was counted at least ten times. The J gene is TRBJ2-4, the V gene TRBV20-1; TRBD1 might be the D (6 bases). V lost 1 base, J lost 4 bases, and 14 bases lay in between. This CDR3 region has 15 residues. Germline V gene data show CDR1 as DFQATT and CDR2 as SNEGSKA (reference sequence). CDR3 nucleotide sequence: TGCAGTGCTAGAGTAGAGCCGGGACAAAAAAACATTCAGTACTTC. This translates into CSARVEPGQKNIQYF.

In this sample, this clonotype turned up many times. The chain combines TRBV12-3 or TRBV12-4 with TRBJ1-5, with D maybe TRBD1 (5 bases). The V end lost 5 bases, the J end lost 9 bases, and 17 bases lay between the germline ends. There are 14 residues in the CDR3. CDR3 in amino acids: CASSTGTFGRPQHF. The CDR3 nucleotides are TGTGCCAGCAGTACCGGGACCTTTGGGAGGCCCCAGCATTTT.

This clonotype was detected ten times or more. The V gene is TRBV24-1, the J gene TRBJ2-7, with D perhaps matching TRBD2 (5 bases). V lost 5 bases, J lost 3 bases, and 10 bases lay in between. The CDR3 extends over 13 amino acids. Germline loops: CDR1 KGHDR, CDR2 SFDVKD. The CDR3 region has the DNA TGTGCCACCAGTGGAGGGAGTGACTACGAGCAGTACTTC. Residues: CATSGGSDYEQYF.

There are many counts of this clonotype. This CDR3 is CASSRGGQGALGNTIYF. The CDR3 coding sequence is TGCGCCAGCAGCCGAGGGGGACAGGGGGCGCTTGGAAACACCATATATTTT. The rearrangement uses TRBV5-1 and TRBJ1-3; 12 bases are shared with TRBD1. CDR1 and CDR2 (germline): SGHRS, YFSETQ. The CDR3 spans 17 residues. The V and J ends lost 4 bases and 3 bases, in that order; junction bases with no gene match: 8.

This clonotype was counted ten times or more. The rearrangement links TRBV20-1 to TRBJ1-1; unclear D gene. Trimming left V 5 bases short and J 5 bases short, with 18 bases between. The germline gives CDR1 DFQATT, CDR2 SNEGSKA (reference sequence). The CDR3 has 14 residues. The CDR3 coding sequence is TGCAGTGCTCCCTTAACGACTGGCAAGACTGAAGCTTTCTTT. Protein product: CSAPLTTGKTEAFF.

As concerns this clonotype: This may be a read error: a much more frequent sequence differs by one nucleotide. The rearrangement links TRBV10-3 to TRBJ1-2; 7 bases match TRBD1. The V gene end was trimmed by 7 bases and the J gene end by 0 bases; junction bases not matched to a gene: 8. The CDR3 has 15 residues. Germline V gene data show CDR1 as ENHRY and CDR2 as SYGVKD. The DNA for the CDR3 is TGTGCCATCACGCCTACAGGGGATCCTAACTATGGCTACACCTTC. Translation: CAITPTGDPNYGYTF.

As concerns this clonotype: Just one base apart from a much larger clone, this may be a read error. The chain joins TRBV6-1 to TRBJ2-3, with unresolved D. The ends were cut back, 7 bases at V and 0 bases at J, with 8 bases in the middle. In germline, CDR1 is MNHNS, CDR2 SASEGT. The CDR3 contains 13 residues. The CDR3: CASNPNSTDTQYF. In DNA form, the CDR3 reads TGTGCCAGCAACCCCAATAGCACAGATACGCAGTATTTT.

This clonotype was detected only a few times. This rearrangement joins TRBV6-4 to TRBJ2-3; unclear D gene. This CDR3 has 12 amino acids. The V gene's germline CDR1 is MRHNA and CDR2 SNTAGT. Trimming took off 6 bases at V and 6 bases at J, with 10 bases between the two ends. CDR3 nucleotides: TGTGCCAGCAGGTCGGAAGGCGATACGCAGTATTTT. It codes for CASRSEGDTQYF.

This clonotype was picked up many times. V usage is TRBV12-3 or TRBV12-4 and J usage is TRBJ2-7, with TRBD2 matching over 8 bases. The V and J ends lost 5 bases and 2 bases, in that order; junction bases with no gene match: 5. The CDR3 totals 14 residues. The CDR3 reads CASSNSRGAYEQYF. DNA of the CDR3: TGTGCCAGCAGTAACTCGCGGGGGGCCTACGAGCAGTACTTC.

In its sample, this clonotype was seen many times. The CDR3 DNA follows: TGTGCCAGCACCCTCAGGGAGACCCAGTACTTC. As protein: CASTLRETQYF. The chain joins TRBV6-2 or TRBV6-3 to TRBJ2-5, with D uncertain. In germline, CDR1 is MNHEY, CDR2 SVGEGT. The CDR3 spans 11 residues. V was shortened by 7 bases and J by 5 bases, with 8 bases between the two germline ends.

Ten or more counts support this clonotype. The chain carries TRBV6-2 or TRBV6-3 and TRBJ1-1; 9 bases map to TRBD1. Trimming took 4 bases from V and 3 from J; bases not matched to a gene: 3. The CDR3 contains 14 residues. The germline V gene encodes CDR1 MNHEY and CDR2 SVGEGT. Written as DNA, the CDR3 is TGTGCCAGCAGTTCACAGGGGGCTCACACTGAAGCTTTCTTT. The encoded protein is CASSSQGAHTEAFF.

This clonotype was observed many times. The chain is built from TRBV7-2 and TRBJ2-1; possibly TRBD1 or TRBD2 for D (5 bases each). Trimming cost V 1 base and J 4 bases, with 11 bases left between them. CDR3 length: 15 amino acids. The germline CDR1 and CDR2 sequences are SGHTA and FQGNSA. As DNA, the CDR3 is TGTGCCAGCAGCTTAGAGGGGACCCAGTACAATGAGCAGTTCTTC. Translated: CASSLEGTQYNEQFF.

This clonotype has at least ten counts. This chain uses TRBV9 with TRBJ2-1, with D possibly TRBD2 on 5 matching bases. CDR1 and CDR2 from the germline V gene are SGDLS and YYNGEE. V shed 0 bases and J shed 9 bases, with 13 bases lying between them. This CDR3 spans 14 amino acids. The CDR3 bases are TGTGCCAGCAGCGTAGCTAATCTAGCTGTTGAGCAGTTCTTC. It specifies CASSVANLAVEQFF.

As concerns this clonotype: A much larger clone lies a single base off, so this may be a read error. The CDR3 DNA sequence: TGTGCCAGCAGCTTAACCCCCCCGGGACTAGAGGCAGATACGCAGAATTTT. The encoded protein is CASSLTPPGLEADTQNF. The chain carries TRBV7-3 and TRBJ2-3, with 8 bases lining up with TRBD2. CDR3 size: 17 residues. CDR1 SGHTA and CDR2 FQGTGA come from the germline V gene.

In this sample, this clonotype turned up a few times. V gene TRBV6-1 combines with J gene TRBJ2-5; D is perhaps TRBD1 (5 bases). The CDR3 extends over 15 amino acids. V was pared by 8 bases and J by 4 bases, with 20 bases between. Germline CDR1 reads MNHNS; CDR2 reads SASEGT. This CDR3 is CASSRVGHPTETQYF. As DNA, the CDR3 is TGTGCCAGCTCCAGGGTCGGCCACCCTACAGAGACCCAGTACTTC.

The CDR3 loop reads CASSSVGGPVGELFF. DNA for the CDR3: TGCGCCAGCAGCTCCGTGGGGGGGCCGGTCGGGGAGCTGTTTTTT. The chain joins TRBV5-1 to TRBJ2-2; weak D call: TRBD2 (7 bases). The CDR3 contains 15 residues. Germline V CDR1 and CDR2: SGHRS, YFSETQ. V was shortened by 3 bases and J by 7 bases, with 16 bases between the two germline ends.

In its sample, this clonotype was seen many times. The V gene is TRBV6-5, the J gene TRBJ2-7; TRBD1 might be the D (6 bases). Trimming pared 8 bases from V and 1 base from J, leaving 12 bases between. CDR1 is MNHEY, CDR2 SVGAGI, per germline. The CDR3 covers 13 residues. The CDR3 nucleotides read TGTGCCAGCCATTCAGGGGATTCCTACGAGCAGTACTTC. This translates into CASHSGDSYEQYF.

At least ten counts were recorded for this clonotype. The chain is built from TRBV7-6 and TRBJ2-1; no firm D call. Germline V CDR1 and CDR2: SGHVS, FNYEAQ. Between the trimmed V and J ends, which lost 3 bases and 8 bases, there was a span of 8 bases. The CDR3 is made up of 12 amino acids. The CDR3 spells CASSFYHDEQFF. The CDR3 coding sequence is TGTGCCAGCAGCTTTTACCACGATGAGCAGTTCTTC.

Only a few counts were recorded for this clonotype. Written as DNA, the CDR3 is TGTGCCAGCAGTTACGAGGGATGGGGTGGGGGGGGGACAGATACGCAGTATTTT. It specifies CASSYEGWGGGGTDTQYF. The chain combines TRBV6-5 with TRBJ2-3; 7 nucleotides match TRBD2. CDR1 and CDR2 from the germline V gene are MNHEY and SVGAGI. After removal of 2 bases from V and 3 bases from J, the junction contained 14 bases not matched to a gene. The CDR3 is made up of 18 amino acids.

Many counts were recorded for this clonotype. This sequence joins TRBV29-1 and TRBJ1-5; a weak D match, TRBD1 (5 bases). V shed 3 bases and J shed 7 bases, with 13 bases lying between them. CDR3 length: 13 amino acids. Germline V gene data show CDR1 as SQVTM and CDR2 as ANQGSEA. CDR3 coding DNA: TGCAGCGTTGAGGGGGGGGGTGGGCAGCCCCAGCATTTT. Translating gives CSVEGGGGQPQHF.

At least ten counts were recorded for this clonotype. V and J are TRBV6-4 and TRBJ2-3; TRBD2 matches 8 bases. This CDR3 is 13 amino acids long. The V segment lost 8 bases and the J segment 4 bases; nucleotides outside the gene matches: 5. Germline V gene sequence: CDR1 MRHNA, CDR2 SNTAGT. DNA for the CDR3: TGTGCCAGCGGACTAGCTCGGCCAGATACGCAGTATTTT. This translates into CASGLARPDTQYF.

This clonotype has at least ten counts. V is TRBV18 and J is TRBJ2-1; possibly TRBD1 or TRBD2 for D (5 bases each). CDR3 length: 14 amino acids. V was shortened by 1 base and J by 6 bases, with 10 bases between the two germline ends. Germline V lookup: CDR1 KGHSH, CDR2 LQKENI. The CDR3 sequence is CASSPRDAGNEQFF. For the CDR3, the DNA is TGTGCCAGCTCACCACGGGACGCAGGCAATGAGCAGTTCTTC. Drawing the rest from reference TRBV18 and TRBJ2-1, the complete variable domain is NAGVMQNPRHLVRRRGQEARLRCSPMKGHSHVYWYRQLPEEGLKFMVYLQKENIIDESGMPKERFSAEFPKEGPSILRIQQVVRGDSAAYFCASSPRDAGNEQFFGPGTRLTVL.

This clonotype was counted ten times or more. This chain joins TRBV14 and TRBJ2-7; no firm D call. CDR1 is SGHDN and CDR2 is FVKESK in the germline V gene. Trimming left V 1 base short and J 10 bases short, with 17 bases between. This CDR3 contains 14 residues. In nucleotides, the CDR3 is TGTGCCAGCAGCCAAGTAAGCTCTGGCAGACCACAGTACTTC. Its translation: CASSQVSSGRPQYF.

The sample holds many counts of this clonotype. This chain uses TRBV6-2 or TRBV6-3 with TRBJ1-2; 7 bases align to TRBD1. V dropped 6 bases and J dropped 4; count of bases not matched to a gene: 8. The CDR3 contains 14 residues. Germline CDR1 reads MNHEY; CDR2 reads SVGEGT. CDR3 region: CASRTGTAIYGYTF. For the CDR3, the DNA is TGTGCCAGCAGAACCGGGACAGCGATCTATGGCTACACCTTC.

V and J are TRBV24-1 and TRBJ1-2; D is possibly TRBD1 (6 bases). Trimming took off 9 bases at V and 7 bases at J, with 11 bases between the two ends. Germline CDR1 is KGHDR and CDR2 is SFDVKD. This CDR3 is built from 11 residues. The CDR3 DNA reads as TGTGCCACCGGGGGGGCCGGTGGCTACACCTTC. Translating gives CATGGAGGYTF.

This clonotype was observed at least ten times. The V and J genes are TRBV12-3 or TRBV12-4 and TRBJ2-7; 8 nucleotides agree with TRBD1. V shed 6 bases, J shed 3 bases, and the junction held 7 bases outside the gene matches. The CDR3 length is 14 residues. CDR3 sequence: CASSLPDRGYEQYF. CDR3 DNA sequence: TGTGCCAGCAGCCTACCAGACAGGGGCTACGAGCAGTACTTC.